The TCR beta chain described here comes from a study of blood T cell repertoires in COVID-19. Looking at the study overall: Sites across the United States, Italy and Spain contributed samples from acute and convalescent COVID-19.

In the original analysis: Scientists estimated how many nucleated cells there were by amplifying reference gene primers. Clones were sequenced by immunoSEQ multiplex PCR, and TCRdb holds only the in-frame ones, with some missing. The V and J calls and clone size come from that table; D and trimming were worked out from the DNA. The data contain tens of thousands of clones, about 91% of them singletons. The sequenced material came from peripheral blood. The receptor comes from a man in his sixties with acute or convalescent COVID-19.

CDR3 nucleotide sequence: TGCGCCAGCAGCTACAGTGAGGGCAGCAATCAGCCCCAGCATTTT. Protein product: CASSYSEGSNQPQHF. The rearrangement joins TRBV4-1 to TRBJ1-5; D not certain. The germline CDR1 and CDR2 sequences are MGHRA and YSYEKL. The CDR3 sequence is 15 residues long. Trimming removed 5 bases from V and 1 base from J, with 12 bases in between.